The T cell receptor (beta chain) described here comes from a study of T cells in Graves' hyperthyroidism and ophthalmopathy. Study-level points and caveats: Blood shared most expanded thyroid clonotypes above 0.001. Ophthalmopathy and stable hyperthyroidism were told apart by a 13 V-J model.

In regard to this clonotype: Its target is unknown.

Trimming took 0 bases from V and 8 from J, leaving 17 bases between them. This CDR3 comprises 15 residues. Germline V gene lookup returns CDR1 SGHRS and CDR2 YFSETQ. Uncontrolled infection, other autoimmune disease, pregnancy or lactation led to exclusion. Orbital computed tomography, thyroid ultrasound, serum thyroxine and TRAb, and clinical symptoms together informed the diagnoses. RNA transcripts were the template for amplifying TCR beta CDR3 regions. The HTBI primer set drove a first-round RT-PCR of the TCR CDR3. From the multiplex PCR reads, TCRdb called clonotypes with MiXCR, one entry per CDR3 protein. The sample consists of about 570,000 distinct CDR3 sequences, 40% to 55% of them appearing once.

The sequence derives from an adult woman with Graves' disease, either hyperthyroidism or ophthalmopathy (not recorded which). The sample consisted of peripheral blood or thyroid tissue (not recorded which). The chain couples TRBV5-1 to TRBJ1-2; D might be TRBD1 (6 bases). The CDR3 protein is CASSLALGTSRGYTF. The DNA for the CDR3 is TGCGCCAGCAGCTTGGCCTTAGGGACAAGTAGGGGCTACACCTTC.